These T cell receptor beta chains were read from a single sample in a study of blood T cells in healthy people across ages. TCRdb recomputed calls from the 5' RACE reads with MiXCR, one row per CDR3 protein. In the table there are under 1,100,000 distinct CDR3 sequences, under 30% of which are singletons. The data also belong to a second study, concerning T cells of mothers and their children.

The material sequenced was blood. The receptor source for this set is a girl between 2 and 10 years old in good health. The CDR3 runs from the conserved cysteine through the conserved F or W. D genes are given only for firm matches. The size field is filled for only some rows; it gives once, few, many or a size class.

j_call: TRBJ2-1
v_call: TRBV18
d_call: -
clone_size: -
cdr3_aa: CASSQDYHNEQFF
cdr3_nt: TGTGCCAGCTCACAGGACTACCACAATGAGCAGTTCTTC

j_call: TRBJ2-2
v_call: TRBV30
d_call: TRBD1
clone_size: -
cdr3_aa: CAWNQGAGELFF
cdr3_nt: TGTGCCTGGAACCAGGGGGCCGGGGAGCTGTTTTTT

j_call: TRBJ1-1
v_call: TRBV29-1
d_call: -
clone_size: -
cdr3_aa: CSVVGGSTEAFF
cdr3_nt: TGCAGCGTTGTTGGAGGAAGCACTGAAGCTTTCTTT

j_call: TRBJ2-3
v_call: TRBV7-2
d_call: TRBD2
clone_size: many
cdr3_aa: CASRWTSGVTDTQYF
cdr3_nt: TGTGCCAGCCGATGGACTAGCGGGGTCACAGATACGCAGTATTTT

j_call: TRBJ2-2
v_call: TRBV24-1
d_call: TRBD1
clone_size: many
cdr3_aa: CATSKTGLSGELFF
cdr3_nt: TGTGCCACCAGTAAGACAGGGTTATCCGGGGAGCTGTTTTTT

j_call: TRBJ1-2
v_call: TRBV6-1
d_call: TRBD1
clone_size: -
cdr3_aa: CASSGTVEDYGYTF
cdr3_nt: TGTGCCAGCAGCGGGACAGTTGAAGACTATGGCTACACCTTC

j_call: TRBJ2-1
v_call: TRBV12-3/TRBV12-4
d_call: TRBD1
clone_size: -
cdr3_aa: CASGHGTGFEQFF
cdr3_nt: TGTGCCAGCGGGCACGGGACAGGGTTTGAGCAGTTCTTC

j_call: TRBJ1-5
v_call: TRBV10-3
d_call: -
clone_size: -
cdr3_aa: CASATPDSNQPQHF
cdr3_nt: TGTGCCAGCGCGACACCTGATAGCAATCAGCCCCAGCATTTT

j_call: TRBJ2-5
v_call: TRBV24-1
d_call: TRBD2
clone_size: -
cdr3_aa: CATSDWTSGGRETQYF
cdr3_nt: TGTGCCACCAGTGACTGGACTAGCGGGGGGAGAGAGACCCAGTACTTC

j_call: TRBJ2-3
v_call: TRBV28
d_call: -
clone_size: few
cdr3_aa: CASSSLSGPDTQYF
cdr3_nt: TGTGCCAGCAGTTCCCTGAGTGGTCCAGATACGCAGTATTTT

j_call: TRBJ1-2
v_call: TRBV2
d_call: -
clone_size: -
cdr3_aa: CASTQGPYGYTF
cdr3_nt: TGTGCCAGCACCCAGGGCCCCTATGGCTACACCTTC